The present T cell receptor (beta chain) was sequenced within a study of T cell repertoires in cytomegalovirus infection. Study-wide context: Carrying CMV and the relevant HLA type showed in public TCR beta signatures. Study-wide results and caveats: Cumulative frequency (of public TCR beta family members) identified carriers of CMV plus the relevant HLA. HLA-C-restricted CMV clonotypes gave the most frequent clonotype in two of eight donors.

Details on this clonotype: What it recognizes is unknown.

Trimming at V came to 0 bases and at J to 8 bases, leaving 6 bases not matched to a gene. Germline V CDR1 and CDR2: SEHNR, FQNEAQ (reference sequence). The CDR3 totals 14 residues. MiXCR, run by TCRdb on the reads, gives a single entry per CDR3 protein. The sample carries fewer than 350,000 distinct CDR3 sequences, 15% to 20% recorded once. V is TRBV7-9 and J is TRBJ1-2, with 7 bases identical to TRBD1. The receptor was isolated from a human donor in good health (CMV status not recorded). Some clones in this sample may be carry-over from other donors' samples. The sequenced sample consisted of PBMCs. CDR3 sequence: CASSLAGTVGGYTF. In DNA, the CDR3 is TGTGCCAGCAGCTTAGCGGGGACAGTCGGAGGCTACACCTTC.